This entry lists 8 T cell receptor beta chains sequenced from one sample in a study of OX40 agonist ivuxolimab in advanced cancers. Libraries were prepared by immunoSEQ multiplex PCR; TCRdb keeps only in-frame clonotypes and omits some of them. Of 15,000 to 20,000 clones listed, approximately 80% were seen once; the top ten hold approximately 26%. The sample in question was CD4+ or CD8+ T cells sorted from blood, obtained in a trial of the OX40 agonist ivuxolimab. All receptors derive from an adult with an advanced solid tumor such as melanoma, head and neck, liver or kidney cancer.

The rearrangement joins TRBV27 to TRBJ2-3; D remains ambiguous. V was cut by 2 bases and J by 2 bases, with 11 bases left in between. The CDR3 runs 15 residues. CDR1 and CDR2 from the germline V gene are MNHEY and SMNVEV (reference sequence). The DNA for the CDR3 is TGTGCCAGCAGTTTAACACTTACAGTCACAGATACGCAGTATTTT. As protein: CASSLTLTVTDTQYF.

The V and J genes are TRBV29-1 and TRBJ2-7; 7 bases line up with TRBD1. After removal of 3 bases from V and 2 bases from J, the junction contained 4 bases not matched to a gene. The V gene's germline CDR1 is SQVTM and CDR2 ANQGSEA. This CDR3 spans 13 amino acids. CDR3 loop: CSVEVDRPYEQYF. The CDR3 DNA reads as TGCAGCGTTGAGGTGGACAGGCCCTACGAGCAGTACTTC.

This chain links TRBV27 with TRBJ2-1; D might be TRBD1 or TRBD2, each matching 5 bases. The CDR3 length is 12 residues. Germline CDR1 is MNHEY and CDR2 is SMNVEV (reference sequence). With 2 bases removed from V and 8 bases from J, the gap between germline ends came to 7 bases. CDR3 protein: CASSLEGYEQFF. The DNA for the CDR3 is TGTGCCAGCAGTTTAGAGGGGTATGAGCAGTTCTTC.

To note about this clone: Distinct nucleotide sequences in the sample also encode this CDR3. The V and J genes are TRBV2 and TRBJ1-4; TRBD1 aligns across 7 bases. In germline, CDR1 is SNHLY, CDR2 FYNNEI. The V segment lost 11 bases and the J segment 3 bases; nucleotides outside the gene matches: 9. CDR3 size: 14 residues. DNA of the CDR3: TGTGCCCTAAAGGCAGGGGGATCTAATGAAAAACTGTTTTTT. Residues: CALKAGGSNEKLFF.

This chain joins TRBV5-1 and TRBJ2-6; 7 nucleotides align to TRBD1. CDR1 SGHRS and CDR2 YFSETQ come from the germline V gene. CDR3 length equals 15 residues. J gave up 2 bases and V 2 bases, and 1 base lay outside the gene matches. CDR3 protein: CASSFDRAGANVLTF. The CDR3 DNA is TGCGCCAGCAGCTTTGACAGGGCTGGGGCCAACGTCCTGACTTTC.

This chain connects TRBV11-1 to TRBJ2-3; D could derive from TRBD1 or TRBD2 (6 bases each). CDR3 size: 15 residues. Germline CDR1 and CDR2: SGHAT and FQDESV (reference sequence). The V and J ends lost 5 bases and 5 bases respectively, with 17 bases between them. CDR3 bases: TGTGCCAGCAGCGAGTTAGGGGGGCCGGGAGATACGCAGTATTTT. It encodes CASSELGGPGDTQYF.

The chain is built from TRBV10-2 and TRBJ2-1; unclear D gene. The CDR3 is made up of 12 amino acids. The germline gives CDR1 WSHSY, CDR2 SAAADI. V shed 0 bases and J shed 10 bases, with 7 bases lying between them. In DNA, the CDR3 is TGCGCCAGCAGTGAGTCGTTTGACGAGCAGTTCTTC. This encodes CASSESFDEQFF.

The table lists this clone with a few counts. The chain employs TRBV5-4 and TRBJ1-1, with 9 bases identical to TRBD1. V trimming: 0 bases; J trimming: 7 bases; junction bases outside the gene matches: 7. The CDR3 has 15 amino acids. Germline values: CDR1 SGHNT, CDR2 YYREEE (reference sequence). Here the CDR3 reads CASSLVGQGYDEAFF. In nucleotides, the CDR3 is TGTGCCAGCAGCTTGGTGGGACAGGGATACGATGAAGCTTTCTTT.